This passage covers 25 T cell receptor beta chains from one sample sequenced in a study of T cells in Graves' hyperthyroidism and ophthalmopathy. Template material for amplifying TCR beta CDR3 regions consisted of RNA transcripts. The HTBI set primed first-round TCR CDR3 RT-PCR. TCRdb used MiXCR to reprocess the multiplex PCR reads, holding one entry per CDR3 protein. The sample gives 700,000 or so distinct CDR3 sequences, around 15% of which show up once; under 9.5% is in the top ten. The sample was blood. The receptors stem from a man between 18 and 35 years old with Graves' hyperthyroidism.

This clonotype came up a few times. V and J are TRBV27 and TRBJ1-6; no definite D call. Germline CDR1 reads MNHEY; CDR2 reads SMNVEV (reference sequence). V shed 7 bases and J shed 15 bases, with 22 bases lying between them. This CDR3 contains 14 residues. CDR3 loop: CASTLRAGLLYLHF. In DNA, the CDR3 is TGTGCCAGCACCCTAAGGGCCGGCCTATTATACCTCCACTTT.

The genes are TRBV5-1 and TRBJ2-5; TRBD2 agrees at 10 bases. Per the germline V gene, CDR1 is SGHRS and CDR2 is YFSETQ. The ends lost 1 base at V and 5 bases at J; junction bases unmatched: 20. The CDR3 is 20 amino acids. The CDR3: CASSLTRWRKSGRAGETQYF. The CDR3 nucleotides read TGCGCCAGCAGCTTGACTCGATGGAGGAAAAGCGGGAGGGCCGGTGAGACCCAGTACTTC.

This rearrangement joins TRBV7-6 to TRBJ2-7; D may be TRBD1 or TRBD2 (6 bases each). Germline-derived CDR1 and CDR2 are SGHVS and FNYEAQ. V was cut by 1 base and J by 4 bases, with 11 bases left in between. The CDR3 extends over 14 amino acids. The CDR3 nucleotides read TGTGCCAGCAGCTTAGGAGGGGGGAAGTACGAGCAGTACTTC. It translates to CASSLGGGKYEQYF.

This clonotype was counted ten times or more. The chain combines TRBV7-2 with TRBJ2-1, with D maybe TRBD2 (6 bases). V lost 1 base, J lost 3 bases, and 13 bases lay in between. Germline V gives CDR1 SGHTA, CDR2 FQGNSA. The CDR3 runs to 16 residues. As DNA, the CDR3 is TGTGCCAGCAGCTTAGAACCAGCGGGCTTCTACAATGAGCAGTTCTTC. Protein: CASSLEPAGFYNEQFF.

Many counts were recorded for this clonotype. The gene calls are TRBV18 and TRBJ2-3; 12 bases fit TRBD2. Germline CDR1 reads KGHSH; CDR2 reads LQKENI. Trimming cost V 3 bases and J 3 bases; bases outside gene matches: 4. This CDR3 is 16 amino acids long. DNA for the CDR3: TGTGCCAGCTCACCTCGACTAGCGGGAGCGACAGATACGCAGTATTTT. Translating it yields CASSPRLAGATDTQYF.

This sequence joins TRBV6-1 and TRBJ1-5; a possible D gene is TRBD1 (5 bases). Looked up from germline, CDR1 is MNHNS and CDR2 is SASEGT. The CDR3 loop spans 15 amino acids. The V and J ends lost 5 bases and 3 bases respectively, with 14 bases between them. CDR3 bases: TGTGCCAGCAGTATCAGGGCGGGGTCCAATCAGCCCCAGCATTTT. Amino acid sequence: CASSIRAGSNQPQHF.

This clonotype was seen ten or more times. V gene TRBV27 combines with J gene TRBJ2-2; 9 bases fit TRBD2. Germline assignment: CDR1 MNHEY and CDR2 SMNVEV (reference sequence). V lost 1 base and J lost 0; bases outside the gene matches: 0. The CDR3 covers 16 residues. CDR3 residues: CASSLLAGANTGELFF. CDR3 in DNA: TGTGCCAGCAGTTTATTAGCGGGGGCGAACACCGGGGAGCTGTTTTTT.

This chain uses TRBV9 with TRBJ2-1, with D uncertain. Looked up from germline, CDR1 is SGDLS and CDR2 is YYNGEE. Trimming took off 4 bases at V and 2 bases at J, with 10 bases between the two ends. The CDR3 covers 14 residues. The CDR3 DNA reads TGTGCCAGCAGCCCCTTCGGCCCCTACAATGAGCAGTTCTTC. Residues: CASSPFGPYNEQFF. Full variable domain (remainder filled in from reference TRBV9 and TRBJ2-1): DSGVTQTPKHLITATGQRVTLRCSPRSGDLSVYWYQQSLDQGLQFLIQYYNGEERAKGNILERFSAQQFPDLHSELNLSSLELGDSALYFCASSPFGPYNEQFFGPGTRLTVL.

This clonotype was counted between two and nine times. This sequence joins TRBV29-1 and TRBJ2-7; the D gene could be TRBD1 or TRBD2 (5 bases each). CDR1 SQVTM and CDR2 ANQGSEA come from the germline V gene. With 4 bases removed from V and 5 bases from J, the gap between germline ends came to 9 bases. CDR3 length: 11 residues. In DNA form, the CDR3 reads TGCAGCGTTGGTTGGGGGAACGAGCAGTACTTC. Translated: CSVGWGNEQYF.

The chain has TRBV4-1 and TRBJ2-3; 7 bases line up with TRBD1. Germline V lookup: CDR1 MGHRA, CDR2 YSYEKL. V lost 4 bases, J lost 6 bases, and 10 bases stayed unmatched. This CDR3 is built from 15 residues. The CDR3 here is CASSPRWTGGDTQYF. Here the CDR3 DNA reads TGCGCCAGCAGCCCCCGATGGACAGGTGGGGATACGCAGTATTTT.

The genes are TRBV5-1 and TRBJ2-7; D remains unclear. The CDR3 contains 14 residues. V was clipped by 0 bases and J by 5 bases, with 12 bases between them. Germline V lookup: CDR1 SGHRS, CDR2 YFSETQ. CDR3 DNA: TGCGCCAGCAGCTTGGGGAACCCGACGGACGAGCAGTACTTC. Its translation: CASSLGNPTDEQYF.

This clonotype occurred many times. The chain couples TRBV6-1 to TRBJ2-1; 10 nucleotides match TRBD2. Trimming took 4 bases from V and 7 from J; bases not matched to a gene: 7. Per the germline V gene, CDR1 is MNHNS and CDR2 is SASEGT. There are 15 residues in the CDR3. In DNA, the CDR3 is TGTGCCAGCAGTGCTCTAGCGGGAGTCGGGAATGAGCAGTTCTTC. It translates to CASSALAGVGNEQFF.

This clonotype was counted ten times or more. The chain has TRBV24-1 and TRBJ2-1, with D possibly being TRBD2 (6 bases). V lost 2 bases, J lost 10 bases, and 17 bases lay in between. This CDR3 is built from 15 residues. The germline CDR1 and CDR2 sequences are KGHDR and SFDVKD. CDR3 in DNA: TGTGCCACCAGTGATTCACCCCCAGCTAGCGACGAGCAGTTCTTC. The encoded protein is CATSDSPPASDEQFF.

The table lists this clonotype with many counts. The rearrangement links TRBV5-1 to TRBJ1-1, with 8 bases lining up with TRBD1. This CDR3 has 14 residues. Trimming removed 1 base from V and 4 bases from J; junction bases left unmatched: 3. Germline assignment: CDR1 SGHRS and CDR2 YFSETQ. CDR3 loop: CASSLRGQVTEAFF. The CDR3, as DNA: TGCGCCAGCAGCTTGAGGGGACAGGTCACTGAAGCTTTCTTT. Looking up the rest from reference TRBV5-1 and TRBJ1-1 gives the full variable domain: KAGVTQTPRYLIKTRGQQVTLSCSPISGHRSVSWYQQTPGQGLQFLFEYFSETQRNKGNFPGRFSGRQFSNSRSEMNVSTLELGDSALYLCASSLRGQVTEAFFGQGTRLTVV.

CDR3 protein: CASSRQGRVLGNEQFF. The CDR3 DNA reads TGCGCCAGCAGCCGCCAAGGGCGGGTCCTGGGGAATGAGCAGTTCTTC. The V call is TRBV4-1, the J call TRBJ2-1, with D possibly being TRBD2 (5 bases). The CDR3 is 16 amino acids. The germline V gene has CDR1 MGHRA and CDR2 YSYEKL. The germline V and J ends were trimmed by 4 bases and 7 bases, with 20 bases remaining between them.

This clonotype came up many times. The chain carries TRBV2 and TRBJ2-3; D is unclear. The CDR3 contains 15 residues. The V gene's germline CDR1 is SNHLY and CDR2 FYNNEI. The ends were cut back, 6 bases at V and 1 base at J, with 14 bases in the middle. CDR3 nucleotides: TGTGCCAGCAGGCACGCCGGCGAAGGCACAGATACGCAGTATTTT. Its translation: CASRHAGEGTDTQYF.

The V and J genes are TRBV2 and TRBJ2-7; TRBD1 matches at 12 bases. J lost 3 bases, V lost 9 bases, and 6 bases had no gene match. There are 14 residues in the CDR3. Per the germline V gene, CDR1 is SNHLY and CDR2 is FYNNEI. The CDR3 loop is CASGGQGASYEQYF. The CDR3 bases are TGTGCCAGTGGGGGACAGGGGGCGAGCTACGAGCAGTACTTC.

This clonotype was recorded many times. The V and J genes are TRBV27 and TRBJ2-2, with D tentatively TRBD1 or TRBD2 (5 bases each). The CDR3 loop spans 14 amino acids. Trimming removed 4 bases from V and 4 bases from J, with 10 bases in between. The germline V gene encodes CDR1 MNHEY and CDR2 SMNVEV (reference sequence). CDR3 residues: CASSSPGSTGELFF. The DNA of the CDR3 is TGTGCCAGCAGTTCGCCAGGGAGCACCGGGGAGCTGTTTTTT.

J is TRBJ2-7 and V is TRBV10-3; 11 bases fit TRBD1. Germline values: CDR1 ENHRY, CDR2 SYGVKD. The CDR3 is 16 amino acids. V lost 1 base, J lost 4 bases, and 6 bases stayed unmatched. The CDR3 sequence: CAISEYVGQGAYEQYF. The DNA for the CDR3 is TGTGCCATCAGTGAGTATGTAGGACAGGGGGCATACGAGCAGTACTTC.

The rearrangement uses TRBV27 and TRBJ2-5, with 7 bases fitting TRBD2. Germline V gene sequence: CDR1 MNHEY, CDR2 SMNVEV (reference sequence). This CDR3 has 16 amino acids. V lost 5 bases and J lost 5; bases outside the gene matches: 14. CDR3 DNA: TGTGCCAGCAGTCCTCAGAGCAGGCGGGAGAGGGAGACCCAGTACTTC. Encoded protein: CASSPQSRRERETQYF.

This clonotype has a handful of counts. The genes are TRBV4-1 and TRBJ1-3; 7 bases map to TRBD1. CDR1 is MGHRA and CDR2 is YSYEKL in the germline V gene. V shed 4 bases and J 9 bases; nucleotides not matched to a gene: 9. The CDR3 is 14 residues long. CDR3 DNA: TGCGCCAGCAGCCGCGGGCCTTCAGGGGGCACCATATATTTT. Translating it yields CASSRGPSGGTIYF.

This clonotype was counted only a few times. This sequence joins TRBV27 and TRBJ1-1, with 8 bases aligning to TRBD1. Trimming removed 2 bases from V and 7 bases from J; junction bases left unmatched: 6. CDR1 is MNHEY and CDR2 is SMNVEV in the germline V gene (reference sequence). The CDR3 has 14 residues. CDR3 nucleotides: TGTGCCAGCAGTTTACGCACAGACAGGGGTGAAGCTTTCTTT. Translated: CASSLRTDRGEAFF.

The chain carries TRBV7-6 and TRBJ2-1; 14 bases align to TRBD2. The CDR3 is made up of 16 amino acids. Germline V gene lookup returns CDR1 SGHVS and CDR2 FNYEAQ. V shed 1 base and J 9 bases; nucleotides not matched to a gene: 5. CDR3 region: CASSLVTSGRGGEQFF. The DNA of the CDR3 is TGTGCCAGCAGCTTAGTGACTAGCGGGAGGGGGGGTGAGCAGTTCTTC.

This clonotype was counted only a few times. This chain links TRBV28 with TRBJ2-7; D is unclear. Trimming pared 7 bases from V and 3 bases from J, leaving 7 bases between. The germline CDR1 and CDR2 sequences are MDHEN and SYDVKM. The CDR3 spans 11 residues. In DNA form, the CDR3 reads TGTGCCAGCAACTCGGTCTACGAGCAGTACTTC. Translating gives CASNSVYEQYF.

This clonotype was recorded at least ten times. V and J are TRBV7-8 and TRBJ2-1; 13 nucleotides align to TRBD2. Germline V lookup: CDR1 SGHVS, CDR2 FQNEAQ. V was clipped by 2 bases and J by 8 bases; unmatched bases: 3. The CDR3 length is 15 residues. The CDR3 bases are TGTGCCAGCAGCTTAAGACTAGCGGGAGGCTATGAGCAGTTCTTC. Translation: CASSLRLAGGYEQFF.